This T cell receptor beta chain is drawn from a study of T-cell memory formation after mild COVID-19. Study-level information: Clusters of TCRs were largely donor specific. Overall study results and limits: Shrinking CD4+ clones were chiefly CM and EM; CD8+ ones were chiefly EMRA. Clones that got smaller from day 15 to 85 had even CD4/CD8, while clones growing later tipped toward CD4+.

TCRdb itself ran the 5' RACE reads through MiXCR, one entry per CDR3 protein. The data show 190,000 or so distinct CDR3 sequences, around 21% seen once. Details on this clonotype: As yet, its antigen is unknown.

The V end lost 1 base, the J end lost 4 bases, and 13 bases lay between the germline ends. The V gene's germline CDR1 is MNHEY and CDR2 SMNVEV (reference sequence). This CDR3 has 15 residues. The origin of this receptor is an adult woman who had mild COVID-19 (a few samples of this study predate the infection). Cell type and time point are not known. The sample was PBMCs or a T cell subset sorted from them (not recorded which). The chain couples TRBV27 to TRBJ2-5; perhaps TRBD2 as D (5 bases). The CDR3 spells CASSLYRGLRETQYF. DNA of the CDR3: TGTGCCAGCAGTTTATATCGGGGTTTACGAGAGACCCAGTACTTC.